What follows is one TCR beta chain and its context. Its antigen is currently not known. The sample holds no much larger clone one base away, and base qualities are not on file. The data stem from a study of CD8 T cells in Susac syndrome (dated by TCRdb to between 2018 and 2021). Some background on the complete study: Whether CD8+ T cell activation and differentiation in Susac syndrome was antigen driven was tested using repertoire sequencing.

Summary of the overall study and its limitations: The number of individuals in the TCR sequencing and HLA analysis was recognized as being relatively small.

RNA was extracted using the RNeasy kit, and roughly 0.45 to 1 microgram was reverse transcribed with random hexamers. TCR beta CDR3 regions were amplified with the immunoSEQ multiplex PCR assay covering 54 Vbeta and 13 Jbeta segments. To correct PCR amplification bias, a synthetic template baseline was used for both primer optimization and computational correction. The study's processing was this. Only productive sequences were kept, with reads annotated to V, D and J genes according to IMGT and analyzed in immunoSEQ Analyzer. Clonality was calculated as one minus the Shannon entropy normalized by log2 of the number of productive unique sequences. For each patient and control, public and private clones were evaluated among the 100 most prevalent clones. A clone was defined as Susac-specific if it was absent from the healthy and MS cohorts, from 950 to 1,300 published viral clones and from other ImmuneACCESS disease sequences. TCRdb reprocessing: public reads trimmed at Q25 with fastp, clones called with MiXCR, in-frame beta chains kept. A single entry per CDR3 protein holds the most common genes and DNA from its merged rows. It is TCRdb's table, rather than the study itself, that gives the V and J calls and clone size. This sample comprises approximately 160,000 distinct CDR3 sequences, just over 90% of them detected only once. The ten largest account for 0.08% of the sample.

CDR1 MDHEN and CDR2 SYDVKM were looked up in the germline V gene. The CDR3 measures 14 amino acids from cysteine to phenylalanine. Only the CDR3 DNA stays, 42 bases, in frame from base 1. Trimming leaves V shorter by 1 base and J shorter by 5 bases, with the junction holding 1 base beyond the gene matches. Peripheral blood CD8+ and CD4+ T cells from healthy donors, Susac syndrome patients and multiple sclerosis patients were profiled by high-throughput TCR beta sequencing. The healthy donors served as controls matched for age and sex. CD8+ TEMRA cells were enriched by FACS, while bulk CD8+ and CD4+ T cells were purified by magnetic negative isolation. Blood was collected in EDTA tubes and processed within 24 hours, with PBMCs isolated through density gradient centrifugation. PBMCs destined for TCR sequencing were cryopreserved in liquid nitrogen and later thawed in a 37 °C water bath. A purity of at least 90% was achieved for sorted or isolated CD4+, CD8+ and CD8+ TEMRA cells.

The source of this sequence is a human donor in good health. Sequencing was performed on CD4+ T cells from PBMCs. Recombination joined TRBV28 with TRBJ2-5; 10 nucleotides in the junction match TRBD1. CDR3 region: CASSLLDRGETQYF. The bases read TGTGCCAGCAGTTTATTGGACAGGGGGGAGACCCAGTACTTC.